This TCR beta chain originates from a study of blood T cells in healthy people across ages. In germline, CDR1 is GTSNPN, CDR2 SVGIG (reference sequence). The V gene end was trimmed by 4 bases and the J gene end by 3 bases; junction bases not matched to a gene: 3. The CDR3 spans 13 residues. A sample-barcoded 5' primer and a J-beta primer mix were used in a second PCR of roughly 7 to 11 cycles. Sequencing recovered at least 2.5 million CDR3-containing paired-end reads from each sample. Via MiXCR, TCRdb re-called the 5' RACE reads, giving one row per CDR3 protein. The sample has 650,000 to 700,000 distinct CDR3 sequences; about 30% are singletons. This clonotype occurred a few times. Its specificity is unknown. Notes on the study in general: Per million T cells, the diversity of TCR beta decreased roughly linearly as age advanced. It was held that diversity estimates obtained from one million T cells represented underestimates.

This rearrangement joins TRBV30 to TRBJ1-5; 7 bases are shared with TRBD1. The source is a woman older than 75 in good health. The sample taken for sequencing was blood. The chain's CDR3 is CAWKGAPNQPQHF. The CDR3 nucleotides read TGTGCCTGGAAGGGGGCCCCCAATCAGCCCCAGCATTTT.